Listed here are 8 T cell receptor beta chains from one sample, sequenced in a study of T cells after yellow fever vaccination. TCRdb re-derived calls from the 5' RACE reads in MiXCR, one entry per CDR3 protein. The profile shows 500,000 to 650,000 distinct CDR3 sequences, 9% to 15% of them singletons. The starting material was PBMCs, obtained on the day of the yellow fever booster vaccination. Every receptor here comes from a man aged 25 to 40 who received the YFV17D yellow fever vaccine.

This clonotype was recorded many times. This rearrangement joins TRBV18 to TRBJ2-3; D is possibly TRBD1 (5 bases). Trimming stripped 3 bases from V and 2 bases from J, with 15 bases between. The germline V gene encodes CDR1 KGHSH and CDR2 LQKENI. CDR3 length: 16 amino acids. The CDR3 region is CASSPPGPRDTDTQYF. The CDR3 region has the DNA TGTGCCAGCTCACCTCCAGGGCCCAGAGACACAGATACGCAGTATTTT.

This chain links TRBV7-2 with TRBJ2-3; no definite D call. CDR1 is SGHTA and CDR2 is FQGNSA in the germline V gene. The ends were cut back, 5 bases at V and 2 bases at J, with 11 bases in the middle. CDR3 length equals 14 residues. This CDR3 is CASSPTGFTDTQYF. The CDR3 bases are TGTGCCAGCAGCCCCACCGGGTTCACAGATACGCAGTATTTT. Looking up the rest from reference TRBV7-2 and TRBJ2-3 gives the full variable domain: GAGVSQSPSNKVTEKGKDVELRCDPISGHTALYWYRQSLGQGLEFLIYFQGNSAPDKSGLPSDRFSAERTGGSVSTLTIQRTQQEDSAVYLCASSPTGFTDTQYFGPGTRLTVL.

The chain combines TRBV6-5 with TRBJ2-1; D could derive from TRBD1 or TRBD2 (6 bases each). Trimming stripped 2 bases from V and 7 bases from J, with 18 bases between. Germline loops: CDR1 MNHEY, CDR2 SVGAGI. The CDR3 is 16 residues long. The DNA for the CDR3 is TGTGCCAGCAGTTACCTACTTGCAGAGGGGGGAAATGAGCAGTTCTTC. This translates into CASSYLLAEGGNEQFF.

The chain's CDR3 is CASSPLLGGTNTGELFF. As DNA, the CDR3 is TGTGCCAGCAGCCCCCTCCTTGGCGGAACGAACACCGGGGAGCTGTTTTTT. The chain carries TRBV12-3 or TRBV12-4 and TRBJ2-2; D gene unclear. The CDR3 totals 17 residues. V shed 6 bases and J shed 0 bases, with 17 bases lying between them.

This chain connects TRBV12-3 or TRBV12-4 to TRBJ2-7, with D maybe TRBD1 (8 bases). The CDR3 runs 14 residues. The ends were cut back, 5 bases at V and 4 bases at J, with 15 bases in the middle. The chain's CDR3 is CASSITGGLYEQYF. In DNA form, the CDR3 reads TGTGCCAGCAGTATTACAGGGGGACTATACGAGCAGTACTTC.

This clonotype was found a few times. CDR3 nucleotides: TGTGCCACCAGCGGGCAGGGGGTTGACACCGGGGAGCTGTTTTTT. Its protein is CATSGQGVDTGELFF. V gene TRBV15 combines with J gene TRBJ2-2, with 7 nucleotides matching TRBD1. The length of the CDR3 is 15 residues. Germline V gene sequence: CDR1 LNHNV, CDR2 YYDKDF (reference sequence). With V trimmed by 5 bases and J by 3 bases, 6 bases remained unmatched. Full variable domain (missing parts from reference TRBV15 and TRBJ2-2): DAMVIQNPRYQVTQFGKPVTLSCSQTLNHNVMYWYQQKSSQAPKLLFHYYDKDFNNEADTPDNFQSRRPNTSFCFLDIRSPGLGDTAMYLCATSGQGVDTGELFFGEGSRLTVL.

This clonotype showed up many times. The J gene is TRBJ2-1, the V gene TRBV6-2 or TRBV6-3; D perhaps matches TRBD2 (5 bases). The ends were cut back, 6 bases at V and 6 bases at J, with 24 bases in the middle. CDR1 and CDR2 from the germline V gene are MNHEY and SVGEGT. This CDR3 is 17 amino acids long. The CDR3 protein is CASSNPGRAPLRNEQFF. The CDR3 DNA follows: TGTGCCAGCAGCAACCCCGGGCGGGCTCCACTTCGCAATGAGCAGTTCTTC.

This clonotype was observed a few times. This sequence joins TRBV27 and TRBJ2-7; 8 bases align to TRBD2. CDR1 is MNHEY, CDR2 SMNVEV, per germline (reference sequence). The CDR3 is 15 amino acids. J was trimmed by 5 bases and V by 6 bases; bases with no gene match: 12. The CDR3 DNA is TGTGCCAGCAGCCCGATCGGGGGGGAGTCACACGAGCAGTACTTC. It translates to CASSPIGGESHEQYF.